The following is a T cell receptor (beta chain) sequence with its context. What it recognizes is unknown. The sample originates from a study of vaccination effects on CD4 cells after COVID-19. Sequencing in the ViraFEST assay came after antigen-specific CD4+ T cells had been expanded with viral peptide pools, which were used to stimulate PBMC. Culture lasted about nine days before CD4+ T cell isolation. Every participant took two doses of the BNT162b2 or mRNA-1273 vaccine. V was clipped by 4 bases and J by 0 bases; unmatched bases: 10. From germline, CDR1 is KGHDR and CDR2 SFDVKD. CDR3 size: 20 residues. Assay: immunoSEQ multiplex PCR; the TCRdb copy retains only in-frame clones and omits some. The repertoire includes around 30,000 clones, about 70% of them detected once, and 9.5% to 15% sits in the top ten.

V is TRBV24-1 and J is TRBJ2-2, with 13 bases that match TRBD2. The sequences come from CD4+ T cells from PBMCs cultured with HCoV-229E spike peptides, collected after COVID-19 vaccination. The receptor was isolated from a human donor who received a COVID-19 vaccine. The CDR3 DNA reads as TGTGCCACCAGTGACCGACTCGGGACTAGCGGGGCCTCGAACACCGGGGAGCTGTTTTTT. It encodes CATSDRLGTSGASNTGELFF.